This T cell receptor beta chain comes out of a study of T cell repertoires in cytomegalovirus infection. Study information: Evidence of both CMV infection and a matching HLA type came from public TCR beta signatures.

The CDR3 runs to 17 residues. Germline V CDR1 and CDR2: MNHEY, SMNVEV (reference sequence). V lost 6 bases and J 5 bases, leaving 20 bases between the germline ends. TCRdb independently ran MiXCR on the reads; one entry per CDR3 protein. The profile shows about 570,000 distinct CDR3 sequences, about 39% of them singletons. General observations from the study: Carriers of CMV plus the relevant HLA were identified by cumulative public TCR beta family frequency.

There are a few counts of this clonotype. Antigen specificity is unknown. The sequences come from cultured PBMCs, collected from culture after CMV antigen stimulation. The receptor was derived from a human donor in good health (CMV status not recorded). Some clones in this sample may be carry-over from other donors' samples. The gene calls are TRBV27 and TRBJ1-6; D may be TRBD1 (5 bases). In DNA form, the CDR3 reads TGTGCCAGCAGCTTAAAAGGGGAGGGGCGGAATAATTCACCCCTCCACTTT. This gives the protein CASSLKGEGRNNSPLHF.